This T cell receptor beta chain was identified during a study of blood T cell repertoires in COVID-19. Across the whole study: The cDNA or gDNA used as material had been derived from T cells, B-cell-depleted T cells, or PBMCs.

This clone was detected once. How the authors handled the data: Nucleated cell number was recorded as an estimate derived from reference gene primer amplification. TCRdb keeps only in-frame clones here, not all; method: immunoSEQ multiplex PCR. Clonal size and the V and J genes are those of that table, whereas D and trimming came from the DNA. Among roughly 220,000 clones, nearly 90% were seen once, and the ten largest hold about 15%. Contact with a PCR-confirmed or clinician-diagnosed COVID-19 case occurred within 2 weeks of entry. Sequenced sample: PBMCs or T cells enriched from blood (not recorded which). The sequence was collected from a man aged 25-40 years who had been exposed to COVID-19.

CDR3 nucleotides: TGTGCCAGCAGCCCCCGATCTCGACAGGGTAACTATGGCTACACCTTC. Translating it yields CASSPRSRQGNYGYTF. The J gene is TRBJ1-2, the V gene TRBV3-1 (or the pseudogene TRBV3-2); 7 bases are a match to TRBD1. The trim removed 4 bases at V and 1 base at J, leaving 9 bases unmatched. The CDR3 consists of 16 residues. Germline loops: CDR1 LGHDT, CDR2 YNNKEL (reference sequence).